This TCR beta chain was identified in a study of cytomegalovirus exposure and HLA in healthy donors. For this clone: The antigen is undetermined.

The protocol was immunoSEQ multiplex PCR, while the TCRdb copy is restricted to in-frame clones and leaves out a portion. The table shows roughly 130,000 clones, with roughly nine tenths occurring only once. While the first cohort had about 610 subjects, the donors belonged to the separate validation cohort of over a hundred subjects. Germline lookup yields CDR1 LGHNA and CDR2 YSLEER. V lost 0 bases and J 8 bases, leaving 7 bases between the germline ends. The CDR3 runs to 13 residues. Overall study findings and caveats: Most TCR sequences proved rare, with some public TCRs found in many donors. It was 164 TCR beta chains that were listed as cytomegalovirus-associated. A later analysis found first-cohort TCR clusters tended to co-occur in the 110 or so validation repertoires.

Sequenced input: PBMCs. The clonotype originates from a woman under 30 in good health and CMV-seropositive. The chain joins TRBV4-3 to TRBJ1-4; D is unresolved. In nucleotides, the CDR3 is TGCGCCAGCAGCCAAGAAGACGGGGAAAAACTGTTTTTT. Protein product: CASSQEDGEKLFF.